What follows are 20 T cell receptor beta chains derived from one specimen sequenced in a study of cytomegalovirus exposure and HLA in healthy donors. The PCR had 60 Vbeta and 13 Jbeta primers. Using immunoSEQ multiplex PCR, the repertoire was profiled, and TCRdb retains in-frame clones only, with some absent. This table has 150,000 or so clones, around three quarters appearing once. Specimen: PBMCs. Source of these receptors: a woman aged 45-60 years in good health and CMV-seropositive.

This clone occurred once. V is TRBV11-2 and J is TRBJ1-1; D unclear. This CDR3 spans 11 amino acids. CDR1 SGHAT and CDR2 FQNNGV come from the germline V gene. Trimming pared 5 bases from V and 6 bases from J, leaving 7 bases between. The CDR3 protein is CASSLTAEAFF. CDR3 nucleotide sequence: TGTGCCAGCAGCCTAACCGCTGAAGCTTTCTTT. The full variable domain, rest sourced from reference TRBV11-2 and TRBJ1-1, is EAGVAQSPRYKIIEKRQSVAFWCNPISGHATLYWYQQILGQGPKLLIQFQNNGVVDDSQLPKDRFSAERLKGVDSTLKIQPAKLEDSAVYLCASSLTAEAFFGQGTRLTVV.

The V and J genes are TRBV19 and TRBJ1-2, with TRBD1 identical over 8 bases. Germline CDR1 and CDR2: LNHDA and SQIVND (reference sequence). V gave up 8 bases and J gave up 6 bases; unmatched junction bases: 5. This CDR3 comprises 12 residues. The CDR3: CASGQGVDGYTF. The CDR3 DNA sequence: TGTGCCAGTGGACAGGGCGTAGATGGCTACACCTTC. Full variable domain (missing parts from reference TRBV19 and TRBJ1-2): DGGITQSPKYLFRKEGQNVTLSCEQNLNHDAMYWYRQDPGQGLRLIYYSQIVNDFQKGDIAEGYSVSREKKESFPLTVTSAQKNPTAFYLCASGQGVDGYTFGSGTRLTVV.

The rearrangement uses TRBV28 and TRBJ2-7; 12 bases line up with TRBD1. The CDR3 has 15 residues. V was pared by 1 base and J by 7 bases, with 5 bases of the junction left unmatched. Germline CDR1 reads MDHEN; CDR2 reads SYDVKM. The DNA of the CDR3 is TGTGCCAGCAGTTTATTGGGACAGGGGGCGGGGGAGCAGTACTTC. It yields the protein CASSLLGQGAGEQYF. Full variable domain (remainder filled in from reference TRBV28 and TRBJ2-7): DVKVTQSSRYLVKRTGEKVFLECVQDMDHENMFWYRQDPGLGLRLIYFSYDVKMKEKGDIPEGYSVSREKKERFSLILESASTNQTSMYLCASSLLGQGAGEQYFGPGTRLTVT.

The rearrangement links TRBV11-1 to TRBJ2-2; 8 bases map to TRBD1. The CDR3 is 16 amino acids. CDR1 SGHAT and CDR2 FQDESV come from the germline V gene (reference sequence). Trimming took 1 base from V and 3 from J; bases not matched to a gene: 4. CDR3: CASSLETGEDTGELFF. CDR3 coding DNA: TGTGCCAGCAGCTTAGAGACAGGGGAAGACACCGGGGAGCTGTTTTTT.

This sequence joins TRBV4-3 and TRBJ2-1; 7 nucleotides agree with TRBD1. The CDR3 contains 16 residues. The ends lost 0 bases at V and 8 bases at J; junction bases unmatched: 10. The germline V gene has CDR1 LGHNA and CDR2 YSLEER. The CDR3 loop reads CASSQDLARGLDEQFF. The CDR3 DNA is TGCGCCAGCAGCCAAGATCTGGCTAGGGGGCTTGATGAGCAGTTCTTC.

V usage is TRBV28 and J usage is TRBJ2-7, with TRBD2 matching 9 bases. Trimming removed 5 bases from V and 0 bases from J; junction bases left unmatched: 2. The length of the CDR3 is 14 residues. Germline CDR1 and CDR2: MDHEN and SYDVKM. The CDR3 DNA reads as TGTGCCAGCAGTAATAGCGGGAGCTCCTACGAGCAGTACTTC. This translates into CASSNSGSSYEQYF.

The chain has TRBV9 and TRBJ2-3; D may be TRBD2 (6 bases). CDR1 is SGDLS and CDR2 is YYNGEE in the germline V gene. The CDR3 loop spans 16 amino acids. V lost 0 bases and J lost 2, with 13 bases in between. This CDR3 reads CASSVDIGGTTDTQYF. CDR3 in DNA: TGTGCCAGCAGCGTAGATATCGGCGGGACCACAGATACGCAGTATTTT.

This clone was seen once. The J gene is TRBJ1-1, the V gene TRBV5-1; 7 bases align to TRBD1. The germline V gene has CDR1 SGHRS and CDR2 YFSETQ. This CDR3 is 16 amino acids long. V was pared by 4 bases and J by 1 base, with 10 bases of the junction left unmatched. The CDR3 bases are TGCGCCAGCAGCCGGAAGACAGGGAATAAGAACACTGAAGCTTTCTTT. Amino acids: CASSRKTGNKNTEAFF.

This clone was counted only a few times. This sequence joins TRBV18 and TRBJ2-7, with D unresolved. The CDR3 runs to 15 residues. V lost 6 bases to trimming and J lost 5 bases, with 20 bases between them. Germline V gives CDR1 KGHSH, CDR2 LQKENI. Here the CDR3 DNA reads TGTGCCAGCTCTCACCGGCGGAGAGCTGGCGACGAGCAGTACTTC. Translating gives CASSHRRRAGDEQYF.

CDR3 in DNA: TGCGCCAGCAGCTTGGCGGGGAGCAGTTTTAACTATGGCTACACCTTC. This encodes CASSLAGSSFNYGYTF. V is TRBV5-1 and J is TRBJ1-2; D remains unclear. The CDR3 covers 16 residues. The ends were cut back, 0 bases at V and 1 base at J, with 13 bases in the middle. Per the germline V gene, CDR1 is SGHRS and CDR2 is YFSETQ.

This chain connects TRBV7-9 to TRBJ1-2; TRBD1 matches at 9 bases. CDR1 and CDR2 from the germline V gene are SEHNR and FQNEAQ (reference sequence). V was clipped by 5 bases and J by 7 bases; unmatched bases: 11. The CDR3 length is 15 residues. This CDR3 reads CASSPGQGKMSGYTF. The CDR3 DNA reads as TGTGCCAGCAGCCCCGGACAGGGGAAGATGAGTGGCTACACCTTC.

The chain links TRBV19 to TRBJ1-2; maybe TRBD1 (5 bases). The germline gives CDR1 LNHDA, CDR2 SQIVND (reference sequence). Trimming took 4 bases from V and 2 from J, leaving 17 bases between them. The CDR3 is 16 residues long. The CDR3 region has the DNA TGTGCCAGTAGTAAGCGGGACTCCAGGGCGAACTATGGCTACACCTTC. Translated: CASSKRDSRANYGYTF.

Only a few counts were recorded for this clone. J is TRBJ2-3 and V is TRBV6-6; D may be TRBD2 (5 bases). The V end lost 4 bases, the J end lost 1 base, and 15 bases lay between the germline ends. The CDR3 length is 16 residues. The V gene's germline CDR1 is MNHNY and CDR2 SVGAGI (reference sequence). Here the CDR3 reads CASSSSRAPGTDTQYF. CDR3 DNA sequence: TGTGCCAGCAGTTCATCGAGGGCCCCCGGCACAGATACGCAGTATTTT.

The chain employs TRBV10-3 and TRBJ2-7; 9 bases fit TRBD1. Germline CDR1 and CDR2: ENHRY and SYGVKD. V was pared by 8 bases and J by 9 bases, with 17 bases of the junction left unmatched. CDR3 size: 15 residues. This chain's CDR3 is CAIGLGGQGSLGQYF. CDR3 coding DNA: TGTGCCATCGGTCTAGGGGGACAGGGTTCTCTCGGGCAGTACTTC.

This rearrangement joins TRBV9 to TRBJ2-6; maybe TRBD1 (5 bases). Germline V gives CDR1 SGDLS, CDR2 YYNGEE. V was trimmed by 4 bases and J by 1 base, leaving 6 bases between them. CDR3 size: 14 residues. The CDR3 bases are TGTGCCAGCAGCTGGACATCTGGGGCCAACGTCCTGACTTTC. Protein product: CASSWTSGANVLTF. Full variable domain (remainder filled in from reference TRBV9 and TRBJ2-6): DSGVTQTPKHLITATGQRVTLRCSPRSGDLSVYWYQQSLDQGLQFLIQYYNGEERAKGNILERFSAQQFPDLHSELNLSSLELGDSALYFCASSWTSGANVLTFGAGSRLTVL.

Of note for this clone: The junction departs from the called germline gene at one end, perhaps through a read error. The chain has TRBV10-3 and TRBJ1-6, with TRBD1 as a possible D gene (5 bases). CDR1 and CDR2 (germline): ENHRY, SYGVKD. The CDR3 covers 14 residues. DNA for the CDR3: TGTGCCATCAGTGTAGGACAATATAGTTCACCCCTCCACTTT. The encoded protein is CAISVGQYSSPLHF.

A remark on this clone: One end of the junction fails to match germline, which may point to a read error. Other DNA sequences within the sample encode an identical CDR3. The chain uses TRBV18 and TRBJ1-4; a weak D match, TRBD1 (5 bases). CDR1 is KGHSH, CDR2 LQKENI, per germline. The CDR3 is made up of 15 amino acids. For the CDR3, the DNA is TGTGCCAGCTCACCATCGAAGGGGTCTAATGAAAAATTGTTTTTT. This encodes CASSPSKGSNEKLFF. The whole variable domain, filled in from reference TRBV18 and TRBJ1-4, reads NAGVMQNPRHLVRRRGQEARLRCSPMKGHSHVYWYRQLPEEGLKFMVYLQKENIIDESGMPKERFSAEFPKEGPSILRIQQVVRGDSAAYFCASSPSKGSNEKLFFGSGTQLSVL.

This CDR3 is CATSIGSGSLGETQYF. The DNA for the CDR3 is TGTGCCACCAGCATCGGTAGCGGGAGCTTGGGAGAGACCCAGTACTTC. J is TRBJ2-5 and V is TRBV15, with 9 bases matching TRBD2. This CDR3 region has 16 residues. Germline values: CDR1 LNHNV, CDR2 YYDKDF (reference sequence). V lost 4 bases to trimming and J lost 4 bases; unmatched junction nucleotides: 10.

This chain uses TRBV7-8 with TRBJ1-5; D uncertain. The V and J ends lost 1 base and 3 bases respectively, with 16 bases between them. CDR1 and CDR2 (germline): SGHVS, FQNEAQ. The CDR3 extends over 17 amino acids. The CDR3, as DNA: TGTGCCAGCAGCTTAGGTCACGGGAGGAATGACAATCAGCCCCAGCATTTT. Amino acids: CASSLGHGRNDNQPQHF.

This chain links TRBV4-1 with TRBJ1-1; D not resolved. CDR3 size: 16 residues. V was trimmed by 1 base and J by 1 base, leaving 13 bases between them. CDR1 and CDR2 from the germline V gene are MGHRA and YSYEKL. CDR3: CASSQVGGSQNTEAFF. Here the CDR3 DNA reads TGCGCCAGCAGCCAAGTCGGAGGGTCACAGAACACTGAAGCTTTCTTT.